This T cell receptor beta chain appears in the sequencing data of a study of blood T cell repertoires in COVID-19. Recruits, aged 18 to 89 years, lived in 24 US areas. Participants' own reports of clinical history determined their cohort assignment. The method was immunoSEQ multiplex PCR; TCRdb's version includes in-frame clones alone and lacks a portion of them. The sample gives about 220,000 clones, just under 85% of which show up once; about 1.3% is in the top ten. The clonotype originates from a woman between 40 and 55 years old with acute COVID-19. Sequencing used PBMCs or T cells enriched from blood (not recorded which).

The CDR3 here is CASSQDGRGPTDTQYF. CDR3 nucleotide sequence: TGCGCCAGCAGCCAAGATGGACGCGGGCCCACAGATACGCAGTATTTT. The chain carries TRBV4-1 and TRBJ2-3, with TRBD2 as a possible D gene (5 bases). This CDR3 is built from 16 residues. Trimming removed 0 bases from V and 2 bases from J, with 12 bases in between. The germline CDR1 and CDR2 sequences are MGHRA and YSYEKL.